These 16 T cell receptor beta chains came from one sample sequenced in a study of blood T cell repertoires in COVID-19 (dated by TCRdb to the early 2020s). The library was made by the immunoSEQ multiplex PCR assay. Here the immuneACCESS table is served through TCRdb, limited to in-frame sequences with V and J called. Missing clones are a known gap in these copies; in checked studies unresolved V genes cover under half, and the rest lacks a known reason. The sample contains about 240,000 clones, 75% to 90% of them found a single time. Under 9.5% of the sample lies in the top ten. Sequencing was carried out using PBMCs or T cells enriched from blood (not recorded which). The receptors stem from a man in his forties who had recovered from COVID-19.

This chain links TRBV19 with TRBJ1-5; 12 nucleotides line up with TRBD1. J was trimmed by 3 bases and V by 3 bases; bases with no gene match: 0. The CDR3 length is 15 residues. Germline loops: CDR1 LNHDA, CDR2 SQIVND (reference sequence). CDR3 region: CASSMGQGANQPQHF. The CDR3 DNA follows: TGTGCCAGTAGTATGGGACAGGGGGCCAATCAGCCCCAGCATTTT.

This chain uses TRBV29-1 with TRBJ1-2; weak D call: TRBD1 (6 bases). V was shortened by 5 bases and J by 2 bases, with 12 bases between the two germline ends. Per germline, CDR1 SQVTM and CDR2 ANQGSEA. This CDR3 region has 13 residues. The CDR3 DNA follows: TGCAGCGTTTCGACCGGGACAAACTATGGCTACACCTTC. This translates into CSVSTGTNYGYTF.

This clone was recorded a few times. The chain links TRBV5-4 to TRBJ1-3; 8 bases agree with TRBD1. This CDR3 contains 15 residues. Germline V gene sequence: CDR1 SGHNT, CDR2 YYREEE (reference sequence). J lost 6 bases, V lost 4 bases, and 9 bases had no gene match. In DNA, the CDR3 is TGTGCCAGCAGCCACCGACAGGGGACATCAAACACCATATATTTT. Translating it yields CASSHRQGTSNTIYF.

Concerning this clone: A read error may produce the germline difference seen at one junction end. The chain is built from TRBV7-2 and TRBJ1-1; D possibly corresponds to TRBD1 (6 bases). CDR1 is SGHTA, CDR2 FQGNSA, per germline. The CDR3 is 14 residues long. CDR3 loop: CASSLAWTDTEAFF. The CDR3 DNA reads TGTGCCAGCAGTTTAGCCTGGACAGACACTGAAGCTTTCTTT.

This sequence joins TRBV4-1 and TRBJ1-2, with a possible D match to TRBD1 (6 bases). The V gene lost 1 base and the J gene lost 4 bases, with 13 bases spanning the gap. Per germline, CDR1 MGHRA and CDR2 YSYEKL. The CDR3 is made up of 15 amino acids. The CDR3 sequence is CASSQVFGQTYGYTF. The CDR3 coding sequence is TGCGCCAGCAGCCAAGTTTTTGGACAGACCTATGGCTACACCTTC.

This chain uses TRBV7-9 with TRBJ2-1; perhaps TRBD1 as D (6 bases). Germline V gene data show CDR1 as SEHNR and CDR2 as FQNEAQ (reference sequence). Trimming cost V 4 bases and J 4 bases, with 14 bases left between them. The CDR3 length is 15 residues. The CDR3 protein is CASSSIRGFYNEQFF. In DNA, the CDR3 is TGTGCCAGCAGCTCCATCAGGGGATTTTACAATGAGCAGTTCTTC.

This clone appeared a single time. J is TRBJ1-2 and V is TRBV6-5, with a weak D call TRBD1 (6 bases). The CDR3 loop spans 14 amino acids. Germline CDR1 is MNHEY and CDR2 is SVGAGI. V was clipped by 6 bases and J by 4 bases, with 15 bases between them. The CDR3 region has the DNA TGTGCCAGCAGCCCAGACAGGAGACTCTATGGCTACACCTTC. Its translation is CASSPDRRLYGYTF.

This clone was seen a handful of times. The sample holds other DNA sequences that translate to the same CDR3. In DNA, the CDR3 is TGTGCCAGCAGTTTCGGGGGGACCGGGGAGCTGTTTTTT. Protein: CASSFGGTGELFF. The rearrangement links TRBV12-3 or TRBV12-4 to TRBJ2-2; TRBD2 matches 7 bases. CDR3 length: 13 residues. V lost 3 bases, J lost 5 bases, and 0 bases stayed unmatched.

V and J are TRBV5-1 and TRBJ2-2, with D tentatively TRBD2 (5 bases). V was clipped by 4 bases and J by 1 base, with 17 bases between them. CDR1 is SGHRS and CDR2 is YFSETQ in the germline V gene. The CDR3 covers 17 residues. The CDR3 sequence: CASSREPTNLNTGELFF. For the CDR3, the DNA is TGCGCCAGCAGCCGGGAACCTACTAACTTGAACACCGGGGAGCTGTTTTTT. Based on the CDR3 plus reference TRBV5-1 and TRBJ2-2, the full variable domain is KAGVTQTPRYLIKTRGQQVTLSCSPISGHRSVSWYQQTPGQGLQFLFEYFSETQRNKGNFPGRFSGRQFSNSRSEMNVSTLELGDSALYLCASSREPTNLNTGELFFGEGSRLTVL.

This chain links TRBV5-4 with TRBJ2-5; no firm D call. V was trimmed by 4 bases and J by 4 bases, leaving 8 bases between them. Germline V gene data show CDR1 as SGHNT and CDR2 as YYREEE (reference sequence). This CDR3 is 12 amino acids long. The CDR3 reads CASSPPGETQYF. DNA for the CDR3: TGTGCCAGCAGCCCCCCGGGAGAGACCCAGTACTTC.

The chain is built from TRBV5-1 and TRBJ2-1; the D gene is possibly TRBD2 (6 bases). Germline lookup yields CDR1 SGHRS and CDR2 YFSETQ. Trimming left V 5 bases short and J 10 bases short, with 19 bases between. This CDR3 region has 14 residues. CDR3: CASRPSTSRDEQFF. The CDR3 nucleotides read TGCGCCAGCAGGCCCTCGACTAGTAGGGACGAGCAGTTCTTC.

The chain uses TRBV4-1 and TRBJ2-7, with a tentative D call TRBD2 (6 bases). The germline CDR1 and CDR2 sequences are MGHRA and YSYEKL. The CDR3 sequence is 17 residues long. V was pared by 1 base and J by 0 bases, with 16 bases between. The CDR3 loop is CASSQVSSPDYSYEQYF. In DNA form, the CDR3 reads TGCGCCAGCAGCCAAGTATCTAGCCCGGACTACTCCTACGAGCAGTACTTC.

This chain links TRBV4-1 with TRBJ2-2; 8 bases match TRBD2. Per the germline V gene, CDR1 is MGHRA and CDR2 is YSYEKL. The CDR3 runs 17 residues. J was trimmed by 1 base and V by 1 base; bases with no gene match: 5. The DNA for the CDR3 is TGCGCCAGCAGCCAAGGTATAAGCGGGGGGAACACCGGGGAGCTGTTTTTT. As protein: CASSQGISGGNTGELFF.

The chain combines TRBV7-6 with TRBJ2-7, with a possible D match to TRBD2 (6 bases). The CDR3 loop spans 14 amino acids. CDR1 is SGHVS, CDR2 FNYEAQ, per germline. The V gene lost 1 base and the J gene lost 2 bases, with 9 bases spanning the gap. The CDR3 loop reads CASSLDRGTYEQYF. CDR3 DNA: TGTGCCAGCAGCTTAGACCGGGGGACCTACGAGCAGTACTTC.

J is TRBJ2-2 and V is TRBV19; TRBD1 matches at 7 bases. Germline CDR1 and CDR2: LNHDA and SQIVND (reference sequence). The CDR3 extends over 17 amino acids. V trimming: 6 bases; J trimming: 0 bases; junction bases outside the gene matches: 10. The CDR3 region has the DNA TGTGCCAGTAGCCTTCGAGCCCAGGGGGCGAACACCGGGGAGCTGTTTTTT. This gives the protein CASSLRAQGANTGELFF. The complete variable domain, with remaining parts taken from reference TRBV19 and TRBJ2-2, reads DGGITQSPKYLFRKEGQNVTLSCEQNLNHDAMYWYRQDPGQGLRLIYYSQIVNDFQKGDIAEGYSVSREKKESFPLTVTSAQKNPTAFYLCASSLRAQGANTGELFFGEGSRLTVL.

V is TRBV5-6 and J is TRBJ1-5; no reliable D call. V was shortened by 0 bases and J by 5 bases, with 12 bases between the two germline ends. From germline, CDR1 is SGHDT and CDR2 YYEEEE. This CDR3 spans 15 amino acids. The CDR3 region has the DNA TGTGCCAGCAGCTTGGCGGGGAGGGTCGATCAGCCCCAGCATTTT. The encoded protein is CASSLAGRVDQPQHF.